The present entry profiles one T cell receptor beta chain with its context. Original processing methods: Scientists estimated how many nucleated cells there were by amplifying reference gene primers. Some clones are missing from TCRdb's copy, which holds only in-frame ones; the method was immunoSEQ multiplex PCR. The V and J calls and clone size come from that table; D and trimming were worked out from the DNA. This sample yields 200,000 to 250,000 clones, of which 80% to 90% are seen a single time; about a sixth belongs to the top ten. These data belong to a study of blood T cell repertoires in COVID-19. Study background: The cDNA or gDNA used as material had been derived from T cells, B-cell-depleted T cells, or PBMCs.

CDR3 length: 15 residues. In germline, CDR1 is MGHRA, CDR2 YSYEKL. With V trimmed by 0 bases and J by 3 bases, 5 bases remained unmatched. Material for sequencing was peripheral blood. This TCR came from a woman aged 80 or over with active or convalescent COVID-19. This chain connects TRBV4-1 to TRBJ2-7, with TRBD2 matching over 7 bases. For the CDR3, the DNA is TGCGCCAGCAGCCAAGATGTGCGGGAGAACTACGAGCAGTACTTC. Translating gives CASSQDVRENYEQYF.